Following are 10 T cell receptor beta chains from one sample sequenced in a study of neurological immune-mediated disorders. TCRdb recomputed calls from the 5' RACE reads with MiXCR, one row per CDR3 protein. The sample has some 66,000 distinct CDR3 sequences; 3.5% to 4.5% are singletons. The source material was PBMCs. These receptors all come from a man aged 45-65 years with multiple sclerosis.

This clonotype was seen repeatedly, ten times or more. CDR3 nucleotide sequence: TGCAGTGCTAGAGGCGTCAGCGGCAATCAGCCCCAGCATTTT. It translates to CSARGVSGNQPQHF. The chain couples TRBV20-1 to TRBJ1-5; D call uncertain. Trimming shortened V by 1 base and J by 2 bases, and 9 bases separated the two germline ends. CDR3 length: 14 residues. Per the germline V gene, CDR1 is DFQATT and CDR2 is SNEGSKA (reference sequence).

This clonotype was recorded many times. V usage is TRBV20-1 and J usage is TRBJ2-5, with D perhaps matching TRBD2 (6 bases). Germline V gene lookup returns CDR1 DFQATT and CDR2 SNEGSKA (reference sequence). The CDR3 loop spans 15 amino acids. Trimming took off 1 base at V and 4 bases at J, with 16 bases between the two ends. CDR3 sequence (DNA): TGCAGTGCTAGAGGGGGGGAATGGTTGGTAGAGACCCAGTACTTC. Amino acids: CSARGGEWLVETQYF.

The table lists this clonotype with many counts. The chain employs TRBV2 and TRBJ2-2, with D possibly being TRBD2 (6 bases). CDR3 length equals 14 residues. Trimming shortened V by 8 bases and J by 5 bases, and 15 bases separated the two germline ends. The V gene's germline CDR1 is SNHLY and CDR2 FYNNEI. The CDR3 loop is CASLETSVTGELFF. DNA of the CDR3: TGTGCCAGCTTGGAGACTAGTGTGACCGGGGAGCTGTTTTTT.

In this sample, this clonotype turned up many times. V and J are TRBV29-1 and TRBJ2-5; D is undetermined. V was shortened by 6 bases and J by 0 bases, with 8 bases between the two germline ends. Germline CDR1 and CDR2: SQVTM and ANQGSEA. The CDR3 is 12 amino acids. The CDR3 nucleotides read TGCAGCGTGAACAAGTACCAAGAGACCCAGTACTTC. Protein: CSVNKYQETQYF.

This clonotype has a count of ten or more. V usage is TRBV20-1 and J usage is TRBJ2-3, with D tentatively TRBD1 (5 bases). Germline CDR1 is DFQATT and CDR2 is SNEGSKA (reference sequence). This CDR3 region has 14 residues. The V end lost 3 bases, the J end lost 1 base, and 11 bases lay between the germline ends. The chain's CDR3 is CSASLGQGTDTQYF. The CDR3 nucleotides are TGCAGTGCTAGCTTGGGGCAGGGCACAGATACGCAGTATTTT.

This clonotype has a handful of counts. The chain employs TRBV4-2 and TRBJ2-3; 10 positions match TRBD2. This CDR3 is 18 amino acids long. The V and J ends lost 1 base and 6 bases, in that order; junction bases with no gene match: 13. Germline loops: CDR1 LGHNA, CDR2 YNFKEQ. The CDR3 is CASSQGGPLAGAWDTQYF. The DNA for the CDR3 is TGTGCCAGCAGCCAAGGCGGGCCCCTAGCGGGGGCGTGGGATACGCAGTATTTT.

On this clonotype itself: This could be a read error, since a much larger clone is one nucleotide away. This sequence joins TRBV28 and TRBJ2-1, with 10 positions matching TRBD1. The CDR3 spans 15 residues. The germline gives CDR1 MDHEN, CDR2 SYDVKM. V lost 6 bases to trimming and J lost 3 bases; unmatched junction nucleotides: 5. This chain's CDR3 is CASRGQGLSYNEQFF. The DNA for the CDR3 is TGTGCCAGCAGGGGACAGGGGTTGAGCTACAATGAGCAGTTCTTC.

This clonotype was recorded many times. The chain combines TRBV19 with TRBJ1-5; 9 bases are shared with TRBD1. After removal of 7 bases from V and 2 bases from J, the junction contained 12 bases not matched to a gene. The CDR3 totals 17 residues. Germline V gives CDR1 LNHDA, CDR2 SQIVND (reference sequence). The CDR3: CASNPGQGGDRNQPQHF. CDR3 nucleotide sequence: TGTGCCAGTAACCCGGGACAGGGAGGAGACCGCAATCAGCCCCAGCATTTT. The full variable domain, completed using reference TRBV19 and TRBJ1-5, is DGGITQSPKYLFRKEGQNVTLSCEQNLNHDAMYWYRQDPGQGLRLIYYSQIVNDFQKGDIAEGYSVSREKKESFPLTVTSAQKNPTAFYLCASNPGQGGDRNQPQHFGDGTRLSIL.

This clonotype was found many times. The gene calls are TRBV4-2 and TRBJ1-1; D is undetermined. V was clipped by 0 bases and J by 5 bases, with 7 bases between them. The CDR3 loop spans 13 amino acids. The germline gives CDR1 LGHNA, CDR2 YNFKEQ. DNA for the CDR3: TGTGCCAGCAGCCAAGAGTTAGGAACTGAAGCTTTCTTT. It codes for CASSQELGTEAFF.

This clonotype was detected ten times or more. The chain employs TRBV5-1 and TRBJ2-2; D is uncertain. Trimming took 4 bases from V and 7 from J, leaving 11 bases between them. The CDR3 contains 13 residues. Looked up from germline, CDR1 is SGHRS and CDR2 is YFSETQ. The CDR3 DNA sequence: TGCGCCAGCAGCATTGTCCCGATCGGGGAGCTGTTTTTT. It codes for CASSIVPIGELFF.